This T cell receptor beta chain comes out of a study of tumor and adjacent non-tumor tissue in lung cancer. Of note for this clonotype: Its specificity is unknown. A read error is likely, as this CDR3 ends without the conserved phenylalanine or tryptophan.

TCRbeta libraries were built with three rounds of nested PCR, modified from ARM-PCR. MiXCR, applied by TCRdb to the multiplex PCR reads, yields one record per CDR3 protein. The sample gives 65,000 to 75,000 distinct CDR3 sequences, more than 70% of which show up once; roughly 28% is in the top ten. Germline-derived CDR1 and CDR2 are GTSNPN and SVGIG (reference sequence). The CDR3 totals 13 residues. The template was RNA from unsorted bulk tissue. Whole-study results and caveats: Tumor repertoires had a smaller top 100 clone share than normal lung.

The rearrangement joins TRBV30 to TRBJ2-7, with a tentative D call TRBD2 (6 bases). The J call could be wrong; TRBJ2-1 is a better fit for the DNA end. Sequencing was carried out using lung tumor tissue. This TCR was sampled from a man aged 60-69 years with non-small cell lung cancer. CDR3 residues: CAWSVLAGAGQFY. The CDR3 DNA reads TGTGCCTGGAGTGTACTAGCCGGGGCCGGGCAGTTCTAC.